This T cell receptor beta chain was identified during a study of beta chain features in type 1 diabetes. This clone was seen a handful of times. The CDR3 spans 16 residues. V lost 1 base, J lost 7 bases, and 8 bases stayed unmatched. Germline V lookup: CDR1 LNHDA, CDR2 SQIVND (reference sequence). Of the isolated RNA, all was reverse transcribed, and so the sequenced material was expressed TCRB transcripts. Assay used: immunoSEQ multiplex PCR; TCRdb lists only in-frame clones, some missing. Among around 240,000 clones listed, over 7.5% were seen once. J is TRBJ2-7 and V is TRBV19, with TRBD1 matching 12 bases. Material: naive CD4+ T cells from blood. This sequence originates from a woman younger than 30 in good health. CDR3 nucleotides: TGTGCCAGTAGTATAGTACCGGGACAGGGGGCTCGGGAGCAGTACTTC. Encoded protein: CASSIVPGQGAREQYF.